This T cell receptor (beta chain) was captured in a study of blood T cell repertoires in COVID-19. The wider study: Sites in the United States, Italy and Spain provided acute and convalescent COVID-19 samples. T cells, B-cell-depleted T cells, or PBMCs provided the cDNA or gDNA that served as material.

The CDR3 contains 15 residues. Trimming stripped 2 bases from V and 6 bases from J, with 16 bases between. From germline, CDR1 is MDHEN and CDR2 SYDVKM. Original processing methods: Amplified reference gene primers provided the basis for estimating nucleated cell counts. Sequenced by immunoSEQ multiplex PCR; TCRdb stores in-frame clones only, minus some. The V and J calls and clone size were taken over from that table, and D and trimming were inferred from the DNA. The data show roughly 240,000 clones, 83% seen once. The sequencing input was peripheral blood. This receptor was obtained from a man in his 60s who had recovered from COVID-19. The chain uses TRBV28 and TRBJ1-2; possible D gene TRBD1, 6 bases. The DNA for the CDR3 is TGTGCCAGCAGTTTAGGGGTGCGCCAGGGGAATGGCTACACCTTC. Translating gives CASSLGVRQGNGYTF.